Sequencing of this TCR beta chain was carried out in a study of blood T cell repertoires in COVID-19. Some clones are missing from TCRdb's copy, which holds only in-frame ones; the method was immunoSEQ multiplex PCR. The table has under 300,000 clones, around nine tenths seen once; the top ten hold approximately 14%. Sequenced sample: peripheral blood. This TCR was sampled from a woman between 65 and 79 years old with COVID-19, enrolled during active disease.

The CDR3 region has the DNA TGTGCCAGCAGCTTTGCTTTGGGGGCCCAGAACACTGAAGCTTTCTTT. Its protein product is CASSFALGAQNTEAFF. The V call is TRBV5-6, the J call TRBJ1-1, with D maybe TRBD1 (6 bases). V was cut by 2 bases and J by 1 base, with 15 bases left in between. Germline V gene sequence: CDR1 SGHDT, CDR2 YYEEEE. The CDR3 totals 16 residues. Drawing the rest from reference TRBV5-6 and TRBJ1-1, the complete variable domain is DAGVTQSPTHLIKTRGQQVTLRCSPKSGHDTVSWYQQALGQGPQFIFQYYEEEERQRGNFPDRFSGHQFPNYSSELNVNALLLGDSALYLCASSFALGAQNTEAFFGQGTRLTVV.